This TCR beta chain was sequenced during a study of beta chain features in type 1 diabetes. About the research overall: Patients were similar to healthy donors in age and gender (as well as in cell yields). Findings of the study overall: Type 1 diabetes patients had TCRB CDR3s that were shorter (moderately but significantly so) in all four CD4+ subsets.

CD4+ naive, central memory, regulatory and stem cell-like memory cells were sorted via CD45RO/CCR7/CD25/CD127/CD95/CD27. The CDR3 totals 12 residues. Trimming pared 10 bases from V and 5 bases from J, leaving 12 bases between. The germline CDR1 and CDR2 sequences are KGHSH and LQKENI. The authors reverse transcribed all of the isolated RNA, so sequencing captured expressed TCRB transcripts. The protocol was immunoSEQ multiplex PCR, while the TCRdb copy is restricted to in-frame clones and leaves out a portion. The sample has approximately 240,000 clones, roughly 17% seen once. In the case of this clone: Antigen unknown.

Sequencing was done on a sample of naive CD4+ T cells from blood. The chain carries TRBV18 and TRBJ2-1, with D tentatively TRBD2 (5 bases). The receptor comes from a man aged 25-45 years with type 1 diabetes. CDR3 in amino acids: CATRGQDNEQFF. The CDR3 nucleotides are TGTGCCACACGGGGTCAGGACAATGAGCAGTTCTTC.